This T cell receptor (beta chain) was recorded in a study of CD8 T cells in ankylosing spondylitis. General study results and limits: Earlier reports found some motif variants in synovial fluid and blood in reactive arthritis. Several highly homologous variants made up a TCR beta motif, and this motif appeared characteristic of ankylosing spondylitis blood. Disease-linked clones displayed a CD8+ phenotype and appeared relatively rarely in peripheral blood.

This clonotype showed up just a few times. The antigen is undetermined. Library preparation for TCR beta used quantitative 5'-RACE with molecular barcodes. TCRdb ran MiXCR on the 5' RACE reads and lists one entry per CDR3 protein. This sample carries roughly 280,000 distinct CDR3 sequences, 20% of them seen once, and the ten largest clones take 7.8%. The source of this sequence is a male donor with ankylosing spondylitis or in good health (not recorded which). Sequencing input: blood, either unsorted or a sorted T cell fraction (not recorded which).

In DNA form, the CDR3 reads TGTGCCAGCAGTTTCTTCGGGACAGGGAGGGCCGGGGAGCTGTTTTTT. It yields the protein CASSFFGTGRAGELFF. The chain recombines TRBV12-3 or TRBV12-4 with TRBJ2-2, with 9 bases aligning to TRBD1. The CDR3 covers 16 residues. V was clipped by 3 bases and J by 6 bases; unmatched bases: 8.